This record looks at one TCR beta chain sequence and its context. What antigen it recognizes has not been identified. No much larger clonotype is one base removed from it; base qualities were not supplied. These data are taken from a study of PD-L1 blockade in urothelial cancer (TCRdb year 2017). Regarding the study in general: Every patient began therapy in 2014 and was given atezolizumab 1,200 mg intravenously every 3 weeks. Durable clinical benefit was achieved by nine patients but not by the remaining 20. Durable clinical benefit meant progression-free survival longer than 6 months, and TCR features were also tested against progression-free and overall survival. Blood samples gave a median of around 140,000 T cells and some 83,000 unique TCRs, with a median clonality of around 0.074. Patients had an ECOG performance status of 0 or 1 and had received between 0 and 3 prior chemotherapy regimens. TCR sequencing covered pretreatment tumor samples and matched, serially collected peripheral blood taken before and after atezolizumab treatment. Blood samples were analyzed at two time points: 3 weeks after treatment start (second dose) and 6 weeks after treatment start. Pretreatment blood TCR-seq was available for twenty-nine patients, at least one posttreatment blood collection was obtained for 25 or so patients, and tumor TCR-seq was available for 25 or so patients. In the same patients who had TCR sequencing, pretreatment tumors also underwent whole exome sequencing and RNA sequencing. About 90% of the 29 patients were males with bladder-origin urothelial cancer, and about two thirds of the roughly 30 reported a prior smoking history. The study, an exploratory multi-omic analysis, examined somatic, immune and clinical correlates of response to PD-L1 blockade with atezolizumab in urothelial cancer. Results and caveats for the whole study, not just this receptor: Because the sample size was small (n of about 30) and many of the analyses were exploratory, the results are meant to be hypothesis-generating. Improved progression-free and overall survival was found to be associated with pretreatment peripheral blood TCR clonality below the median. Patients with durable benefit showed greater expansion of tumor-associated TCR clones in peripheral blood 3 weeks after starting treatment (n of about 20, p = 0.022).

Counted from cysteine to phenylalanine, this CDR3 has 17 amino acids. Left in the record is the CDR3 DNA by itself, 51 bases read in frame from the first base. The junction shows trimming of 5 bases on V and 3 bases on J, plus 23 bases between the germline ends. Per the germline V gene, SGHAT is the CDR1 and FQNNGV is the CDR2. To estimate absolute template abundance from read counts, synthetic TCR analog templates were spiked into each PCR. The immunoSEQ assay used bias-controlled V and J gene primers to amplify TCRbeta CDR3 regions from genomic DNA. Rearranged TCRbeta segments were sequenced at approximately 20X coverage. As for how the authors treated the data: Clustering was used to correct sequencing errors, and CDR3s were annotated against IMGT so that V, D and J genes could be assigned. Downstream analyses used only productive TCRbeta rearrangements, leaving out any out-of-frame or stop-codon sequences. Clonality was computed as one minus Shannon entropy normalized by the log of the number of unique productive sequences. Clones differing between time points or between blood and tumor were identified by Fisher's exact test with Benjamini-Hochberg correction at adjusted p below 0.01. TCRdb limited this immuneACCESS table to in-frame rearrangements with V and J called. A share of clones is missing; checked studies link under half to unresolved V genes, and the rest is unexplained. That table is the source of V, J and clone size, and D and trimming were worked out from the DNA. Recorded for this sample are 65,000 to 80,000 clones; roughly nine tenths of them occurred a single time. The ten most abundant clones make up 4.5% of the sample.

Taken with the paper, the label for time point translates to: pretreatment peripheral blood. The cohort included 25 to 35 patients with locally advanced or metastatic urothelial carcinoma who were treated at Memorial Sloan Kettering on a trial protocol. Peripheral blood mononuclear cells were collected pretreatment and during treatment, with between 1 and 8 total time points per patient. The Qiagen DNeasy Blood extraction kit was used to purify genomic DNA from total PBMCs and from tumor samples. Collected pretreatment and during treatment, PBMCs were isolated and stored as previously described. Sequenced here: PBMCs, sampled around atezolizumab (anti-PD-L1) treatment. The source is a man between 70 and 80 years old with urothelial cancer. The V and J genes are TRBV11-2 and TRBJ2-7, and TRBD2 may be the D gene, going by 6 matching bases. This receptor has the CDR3 CASSPTASGPKRYEQYF. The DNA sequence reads TGTGCCAGCAGCCCTACGGCGAGCGGGCCGAAACGCTACGAGCAGTACTTC.